The clone carrying this T cell receptor (beta chain) was detected ten times or more. The antigen is not known. The source of the sample is a study of CD8 T cells in ankylosing spondylitis. Findings and limits, study-wide: The study identified a TCR beta motif of roughly eight highly homologous variants that appeared characteristic of ankylosing spondylitis blood.

The TCR beta libraries were generated through quantitative 5'-RACE incorporating molecular barcodes. TCRdb analysed the 5' RACE reads with MiXCR anew, one entry per CDR3 protein. The sample includes 160,000 or so distinct CDR3 sequences, approximately 9.9% seen only once; the top ten take roughly 16%. The CDR3 runs 17 residues. V was pared by 3 bases and J by 0 bases, with 6 bases of the junction left unmatched. The germline V gene encodes CDR1 SGDLS and CDR2 YYNGEE. The chain uses TRBV9 and TRBJ2-1; TRBD2 matches at 10 bases. This clonotype originated in a female donor with ankylosing spondylitis or in good health (not recorded which). Sequences were obtained from blood, either unsorted or a sorted T cell fraction (not recorded which). The CDR3 spells CASSALAGELSYNEQFF. The CDR3 DNA follows: TGTGCCAGCAGCGCGCTAGCGGGAGAACTCTCCTACAATGAGCAGTTCTTC.